Below are 13 T cell receptor beta chains sequenced from a single sample in a study of blood T cell repertoires in COVID-19. Clones were read by immunoSEQ multiplex PCR, and TCRdb kept only the in-frame ones, dropping some. There are some 140,000 clones in the sample; about 90% occur only once, and 0.55% lies in the top ten. Material for sequencing was peripheral blood. The receptors were gathered from a man in his forties or fifties with acute or convalescent COVID-19.

The V call is TRBV28, the J call TRBJ2-7; 7 bases are a match to TRBD1. There are 12 residues in the CDR3. Trimming removed 6 bases from V and 6 bases from J; junction bases left unmatched: 5. CDR1 and CDR2 (germline): MDHEN, SYDVKM. CDR3 nucleotides: TGTGCCAGCAGCAAGGGGGCAGGCGAGCAGTACTTC. Amino acids: CASSKGAGEQYF.

This sequence joins TRBV19 and TRBJ1-5; 7 nucleotides align to TRBD1. This CDR3 has 17 amino acids. The junction had 7 bases not matched to a gene; V was cut back by 0 bases and J by 2 bases. Germline V gene sequence: CDR1 LNHDA, CDR2 SQIVND (reference sequence). The DNA for the CDR3 is TGTGCCAGTAGTATAGATTTCGACAGGGCGGGCAATCAGCCCCAGCATTTT. It yields the protein CASSIDFDRAGNQPQHF.

The chain links TRBV5-1 to TRBJ1-1, with D uncertain. The CDR3 totals 14 residues. Per germline, CDR1 SGHRS and CDR2 YFSETQ. V was clipped by 5 bases and J by 0 bases, with 11 bases between them. CDR3 residues: CASSRGIMNTEAFF. CDR3 DNA sequence: TGCGCCAGCAGTCGGGGAATTATGAACACTGAAGCTTTCTTT.

The rearrangement links TRBV7-9 to TRBJ1-2; 11 nucleotides match TRBD1. This CDR3 region has 15 residues. From germline, CDR1 is SEHNR and CDR2 FQNEAQ (reference sequence). J lost 4 bases, V lost 2 bases, and 3 bases had no gene match. The chain's CDR3 is CASSLLGQGVYGYTF. CDR3 DNA: TGTGCCAGCAGCTTATTGGGACAGGGGGTCTATGGCTACACCTTC.

The rearrangement uses TRBV5-4 and TRBJ2-2; 9 nucleotides line up with TRBD1. Per germline, CDR1 SGHNT and CDR2 YYREEE (reference sequence). The CDR3 is made up of 13 amino acids. Unmatched junction bases numbered 2, after V lost 5 bases and J lost 6 bases. The CDR3 DNA reads TGTGCCAGCAGGCGGACAGGGGCCGGGGAGCTGTTTTTT. It specifies CASRRTGAGELFF.

V is TRBV6-5 and J is TRBJ1-5, with D possibly being TRBD1 (5 bases). There are 14 residues in the CDR3. The germline V gene encodes CDR1 MNHEY and CDR2 SVGAGI. V lost 8 bases and J 1 base, leaving 12 bases between the germline ends. The CDR3 nucleotides read TGTGCCAGCGGACGATCAGGGAGCAATCAGCCCCAGCATTTT. This gives the protein CASGRSGSNQPQHF.

The chain joins TRBV7-6 to TRBJ2-6; 7 bases are a match to TRBD1. Germline CDR1 is SGHVS and CDR2 is FNYEAQ. CDR3 length equals 16 residues. V dropped 5 bases and J dropped 3; count of bases not matched to a gene: 7. The CDR3 sequence: CASSPPRTGGANVLTF. CDR3 coding DNA: TGTGCCAGCAGCCCACCCAGGACAGGTGGGGCCAACGTCCTGACTTTC.

The rearrangement joins TRBV2 to TRBJ1-4; D may be TRBD1 (5 bases). CDR3 length equals 16 residues. Germline V gene lookup returns CDR1 SNHLY and CDR2 FYNNEI. V gave up 7 bases and J gave up 2 bases, with 17 bases separating them. CDR3 amino acids: CASNLQGTSTNEKLFF. DNA of the CDR3: TGTGCCAGCAACCTGCAGGGTACTTCGACTAATGAAAAACTGTTTTTT.

The V gene is TRBV30, the J gene TRBJ2-7; 10 positions match TRBD1. J was trimmed by 3 bases and V by 3 bases; bases with no gene match: 2. Germline V gives CDR1 GTSNPN, CDR2 SVGIG (reference sequence). This CDR3 has 13 amino acids. CDR3: CAWSRTGGYEQYF. Written as DNA, the CDR3 is TGTGCCTGGAGCCGGACAGGGGGCTACGAGCAGTACTTC.

This chain connects TRBV6-5 to TRBJ2-1; 12 nucleotides line up with TRBD1. V shed 6 bases and J 7 bases; nucleotides not matched to a gene: 7. Germline values: CDR1 MNHEY, CDR2 SVGAGI. This CDR3 is 15 amino acids long. The CDR3 DNA sequence: TGTGCCAGCAGGTACCGGGACAGGGGGCGGAATGAGCAGTTCTTC. The encoded protein is CASRYRDRGRNEQFF.

This rearrangement joins TRBV9 to TRBJ1-4; the D gene is possibly TRBD1 (6 bases). In germline, CDR1 is SGDLS, CDR2 YYNGEE. V lost 4 bases and J lost 5, with 18 bases in between. The CDR3 is made up of 16 amino acids. This chain's CDR3 is CASSPSLWTENEKLFF. CDR3 nucleotides: TGTGCCAGCAGCCCAAGCCTTTGGACAGAAAATGAAAAACTGTTTTTT. Drawing the rest from reference TRBV9 and TRBJ1-4, the complete variable domain is DSGVTQTPKHLITATGQRVTLRCSPRSGDLSVYWYQQSLDQGLQFLIQYYNGEERAKGNILERFSAQQFPDLHSELNLSSLELGDSALYFCASSPSLWTENEKLFFGSGTQLSVL.

This chain's CDR3 is CASGKTAAGTEAFF. The CDR3 DNA is TGCGCCAGCGGTAAGACCGCCGCAGGGACTGAAGCTTTCTTT. The chain couples TRBV4-3 to TRBJ1-1; D perhaps matches TRBD1 (5 bases). The V gene's germline CDR1 is LGHNA and CDR2 YSLEER. V was pared by 8 bases and J by 5 bases, with 18 bases between. This CDR3 region has 14 residues.

The chain couples TRBV7-3 to TRBJ2-2; D remains unclear. Trimming shortened V by 2 bases and J by 4 bases, and 5 bases separated the two germline ends. Germline V gene lookup returns CDR1 SGHTA and CDR2 FQGTGA. CDR3 length equals 13 residues. The CDR3 DNA is TGTGCCAGCAGCTTACAGATCACCGGGGAGCTGTTTTTT. It yields the protein CASSLQITGELFF.